Listed below are T cell receptor beta chains from one sample, sequenced in a study of regulatory T cells in long-lasting Graves disease. TCRdb itself ran the multiplex PCR reads through MiXCR, one entry per CDR3 protein. The repertoire holds hundreds of thousands of distinct CDR3 sequences, with 16% as singletons. The sample was also linked to a second study, of T cells in Graves' hyperthyroidism and ophthalmopathy.

The sample was peripheral blood mononuclear cells (PBMCs), taken at new diagnosis, from a patient treated with antithyroid drugs. Receptor source: a woman in her twenties or thirties with Graves disease. CDR3s include the opening cysteine and the closing phenylalanine or tryptophan. A D gene is named only where the DNA matches it firmly. Expanded clones are given a class, and other clones once, few, many or no size at all.

>.|.|TRBV29-1
CSARWQENTGELFF
>many|.|TRBV3-1
CASSHKGDVGSNEQFF
>many|.|TRBV12-3/TRBV12-4
CASFRGVGEQYF
>few|.|TRBV27
CARSSCGQGRRETQYF
>many|TRBD1|TRBV2
CASSEGAGGKEKLFF
>.|.|TRBV5-6
CASTSWGGNQPQHF
>.|TRBD1|TRBV9
CASSAGQGARGRGEQFF
>many|.|TRBV9
CASSVENLGGEQFF
>few|TRBD2|TRBV19
CASSVIAGGPWEQFF
>.|.|TRBV5-5
CASSYTGSGPGIQHF
>many|.|TRBV11-2
CASSSLGRQALSGANVLTF
>.|TRBD2|TRBV7-9
CASMGGSGGSYNEQFF
>many|.|TRBV19
CASSSSFGQTYEQYF
>many|.|TRBV29-1
CSVWGWGGMNTEAFF
>.|.|TRBV12-3/TRBV12-4
CASSYKSRMRSSYNSPLHF
>many|.|TRBV7-9
CASSLWGTEQYF
>.|.|TRBV5-1
CASTQTIGATNTGELFF
>many|TRBD1|TRBV12-3/TRBV12-4
CASSSNRDRNEKLFF
>.|.|TRBV6-2/TRBV6-3
CASRFRQDSSYEQYF
>.|TRBD1|TRBV5-1
CASSLTGGSNQPQHF
>many|.|TRBV28
CASSLVTAKYQETQYF
>many|TRBD1|TRBV10-3
CAISERGQGLSSYEQYF
>many|.|TRBV2
CASSEGQGWVTQYF
>few|.|TRBV6-1
CASSWFEGETQYF
>.|.|TRBV29-1
CSVRLGQYGYTF
>many|.|TRBV30
CAWETGTLEAFF
>many|.|TRBV30
CAWIQDSSGEQYF
>few|.|TRBV3-1
CASSQGGGGGSYEQYF
>.|.|TRBV28
CASSFRRNYNEQFF
>many|TRBD1|TRBV11-1
CASSSDRPPLSYEQYF
>few|.|TRBV15
CATSSRLSQETQYF
>many|.|TRBV28
CASSFSFYNEQFF
>many|.|TRBV28
CASSSPTGGAIGNQPQHF
>.|TRBD2|TRBV20-1
CSASRGVAGVGYEQYF
>few|.|TRBV6-2/TRBV6-3
CASGGGTPYEQYF
>many|.|TRBV28
CASSLYDTSTDTQYF
>many|.|TRBV28
CASSPQQGGGSYEQYF
>many|.|TRBV6-5
CASRYQGHEKLFF
>.|TRBD2|TRBV4-1
CASSPLTGLAADTQYF
>.|TRBD1|TRBV12-3/TRBV12-4
CASSFVTGSTANEKLFF